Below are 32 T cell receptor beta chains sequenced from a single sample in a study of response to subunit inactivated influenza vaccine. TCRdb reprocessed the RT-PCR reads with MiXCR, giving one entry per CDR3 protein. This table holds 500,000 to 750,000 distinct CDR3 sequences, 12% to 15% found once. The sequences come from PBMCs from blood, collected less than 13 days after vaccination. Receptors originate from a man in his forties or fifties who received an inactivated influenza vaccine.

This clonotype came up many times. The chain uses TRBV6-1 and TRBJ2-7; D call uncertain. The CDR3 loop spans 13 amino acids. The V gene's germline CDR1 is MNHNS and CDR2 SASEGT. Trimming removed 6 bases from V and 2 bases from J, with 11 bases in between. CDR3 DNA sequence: TGTGCCAGCAGAGGTCAGCAAGCCTACGAGCAGTACTTC. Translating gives CASRGQQAYEQYF.

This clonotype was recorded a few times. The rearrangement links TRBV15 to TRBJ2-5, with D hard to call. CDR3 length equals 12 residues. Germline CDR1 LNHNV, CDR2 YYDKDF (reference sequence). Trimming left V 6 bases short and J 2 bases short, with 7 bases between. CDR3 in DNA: TGTGCCACCAGATCGGAACAAGAGACCCAGTACTTC. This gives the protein CATRSEQETQYF.

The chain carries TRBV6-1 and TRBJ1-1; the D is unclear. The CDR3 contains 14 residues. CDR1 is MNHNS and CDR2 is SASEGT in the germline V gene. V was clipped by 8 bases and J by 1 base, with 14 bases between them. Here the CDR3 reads CASGATDGNTEAFF. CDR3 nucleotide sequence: TGTGCCAGCGGAGCCACTGACGGGAACACTGAAGCTTTCTTT.

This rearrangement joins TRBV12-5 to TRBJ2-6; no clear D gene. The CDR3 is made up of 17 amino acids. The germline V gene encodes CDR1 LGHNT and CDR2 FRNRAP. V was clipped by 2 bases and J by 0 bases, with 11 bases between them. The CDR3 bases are TGTGCTAGTGGTTTGCCCCCCAAGGGCTCTGGGGCCAACGTCCTGACTTTC. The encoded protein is CASGLPPKGSGANVLTF.

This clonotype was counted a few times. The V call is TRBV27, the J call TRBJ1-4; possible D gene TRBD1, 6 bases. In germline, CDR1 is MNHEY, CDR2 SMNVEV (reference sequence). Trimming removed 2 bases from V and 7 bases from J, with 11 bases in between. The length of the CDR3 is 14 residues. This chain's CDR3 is CASSLGQGTEKLFF. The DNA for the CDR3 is TGTGCCAGCAGTTTAGGGCAGGGGACTGAAAAACTGTTTTTT.

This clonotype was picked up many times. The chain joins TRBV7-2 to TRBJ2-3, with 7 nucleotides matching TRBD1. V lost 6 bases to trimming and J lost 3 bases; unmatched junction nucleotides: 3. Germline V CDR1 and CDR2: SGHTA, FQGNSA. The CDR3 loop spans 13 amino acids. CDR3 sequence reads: CASSRQGTDTQYF. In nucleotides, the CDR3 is TGTGCCAGCAGTCGACAGGGAACAGATACGCAGTATTTT.

The chain's CDR3 is CASSLVSRAGEQYF. CDR3 nucleotides: TGTGCCAGCAGTTTAGTTTCCAGGGCTGGCGAGCAGTACTTC. V gene TRBV28 combines with J gene TRBJ2-7; D may be TRBD1 (5 bases). The CDR3 length is 14 residues. Germline-derived CDR1 and CDR2 are MDHEN and SYDVKM. Trimming stripped 2 bases from V and 6 bases from J, with 14 bases between.

This chain's CDR3 is CASKMTGGADTQYF. The CDR3 nucleotides are TGTGCCAGCAAAATGACAGGGGGTGCAGATACGCAGTATTTT. The V and J genes are TRBV6-2 or TRBV6-3 and TRBJ2-3, with 9 bases fitting TRBD1. Germline V lookup: CDR1 MNHEY, CDR2 SVGEGT. Germline trimming cut 7 bases from V and 4 bases from J; bases unmatched to any gene: 6. The CDR3 spans 14 residues.

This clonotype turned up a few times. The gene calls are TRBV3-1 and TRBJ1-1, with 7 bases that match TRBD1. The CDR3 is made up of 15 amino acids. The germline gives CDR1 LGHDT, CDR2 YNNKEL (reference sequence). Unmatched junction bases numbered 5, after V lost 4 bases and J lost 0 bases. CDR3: CASSRQGLLNTEAFF. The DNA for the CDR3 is TGTGCCAGCAGCCGACAGGGCCTGCTGAACACTGAAGCTTTCTTT.

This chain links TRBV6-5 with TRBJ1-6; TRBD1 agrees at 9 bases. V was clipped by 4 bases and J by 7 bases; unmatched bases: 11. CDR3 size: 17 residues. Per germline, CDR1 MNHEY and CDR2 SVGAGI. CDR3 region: CASSLEGQGPSNSPLHF. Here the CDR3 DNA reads TGTGCCAGCAGTTTGGAGGGACAGGGACCTTCCAATTCACCCCTCCACTTT.

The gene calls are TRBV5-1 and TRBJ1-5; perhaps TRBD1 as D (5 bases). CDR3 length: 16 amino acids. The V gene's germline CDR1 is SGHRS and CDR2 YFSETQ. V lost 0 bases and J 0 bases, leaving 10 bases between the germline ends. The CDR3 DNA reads TGCGCCAGCAGCTTGGGACAGCCCAATAGCAATCAGCCCCAGCATTTT. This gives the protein CASSLGQPNSNQPQHF.

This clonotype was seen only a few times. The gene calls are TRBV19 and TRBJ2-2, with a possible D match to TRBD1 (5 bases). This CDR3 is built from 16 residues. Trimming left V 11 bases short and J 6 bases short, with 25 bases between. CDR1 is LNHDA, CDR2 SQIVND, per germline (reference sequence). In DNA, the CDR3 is TGTGCCGCCCGAGACAGTACCCTAACGTTTTCCGGGGAGCTGTTTTTT. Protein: CAARDSTLTFSGELFF.

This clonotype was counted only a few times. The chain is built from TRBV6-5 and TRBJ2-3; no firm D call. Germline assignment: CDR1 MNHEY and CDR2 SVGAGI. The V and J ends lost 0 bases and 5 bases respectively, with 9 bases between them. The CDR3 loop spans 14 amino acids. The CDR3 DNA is TGTGCCAGCAGTTACTCGAGTCGGATAGATACGCAGTATTTT. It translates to CASSYSSRIDTQYF.

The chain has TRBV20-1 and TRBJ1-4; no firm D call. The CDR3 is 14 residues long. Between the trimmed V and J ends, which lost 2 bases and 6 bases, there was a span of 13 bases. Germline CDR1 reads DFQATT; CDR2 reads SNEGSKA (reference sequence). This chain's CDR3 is CSARWTGRHEKLFF. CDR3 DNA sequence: TGCAGTGCTAGATGGACCGGGCGGCATGAAAAACTGTTTTTT.

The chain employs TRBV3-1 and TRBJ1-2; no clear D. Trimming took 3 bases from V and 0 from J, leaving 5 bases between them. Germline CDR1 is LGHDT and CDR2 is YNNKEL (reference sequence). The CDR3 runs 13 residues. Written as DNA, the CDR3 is TGTGCCAGCAGCCAGATTCCTAACTATGGCTACACCTTC. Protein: CASSQIPNYGYTF.

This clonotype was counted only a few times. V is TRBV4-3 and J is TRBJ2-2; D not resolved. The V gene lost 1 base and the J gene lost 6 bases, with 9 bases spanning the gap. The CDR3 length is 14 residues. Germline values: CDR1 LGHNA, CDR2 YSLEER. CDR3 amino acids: CASSQVLFAGELFF. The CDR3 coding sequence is TGCGCCAGCAGCCAAGTCTTATTCGCCGGGGAGCTGTTTTTT.

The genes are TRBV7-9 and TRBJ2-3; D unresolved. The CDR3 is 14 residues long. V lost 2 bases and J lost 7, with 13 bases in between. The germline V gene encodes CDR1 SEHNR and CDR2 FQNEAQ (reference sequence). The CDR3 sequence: CASSLMQVAYTQYF. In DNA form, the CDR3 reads TGTGCCAGCAGCTTAATGCAGGTGGCGTATACGCAGTATTTT.

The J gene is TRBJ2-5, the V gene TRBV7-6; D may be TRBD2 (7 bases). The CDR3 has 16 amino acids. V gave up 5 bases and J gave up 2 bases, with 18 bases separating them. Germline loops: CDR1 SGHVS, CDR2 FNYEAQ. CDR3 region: CASSNQQGGRQETQYF. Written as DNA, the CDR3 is TGTGCCAGCAGCAACCAACAGGGAGGGAGGCAAGAGACCCAGTACTTC.

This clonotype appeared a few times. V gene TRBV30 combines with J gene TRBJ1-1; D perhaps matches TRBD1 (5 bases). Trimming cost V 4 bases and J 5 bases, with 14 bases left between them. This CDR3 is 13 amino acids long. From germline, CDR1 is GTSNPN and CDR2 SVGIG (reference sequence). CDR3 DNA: TGTGCCTGGAATTCCGGGGGTCGGACTGAAGCTTTCTTT. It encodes CAWNSGGRTEAFF. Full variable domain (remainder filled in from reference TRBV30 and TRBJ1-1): SQTIHQWPATLVQPVGSPLSLECTVEGTSNPNLYWYRQAAGRGLQLLFYSVGIGQISSEVPQNLSASRPQDRQFILSSKKLLLSDSGFYLCAWNSGGRTEAFFGQGTRLTVV.

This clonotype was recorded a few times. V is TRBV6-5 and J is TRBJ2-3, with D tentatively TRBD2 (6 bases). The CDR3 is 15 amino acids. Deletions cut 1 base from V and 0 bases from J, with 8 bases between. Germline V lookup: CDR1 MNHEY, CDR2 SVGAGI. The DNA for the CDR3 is TGTGCCAGCAGTTACTTCAGCGGGAGCACAGATACGCAGTATTTT. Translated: CASSYFSGSTDTQYF.

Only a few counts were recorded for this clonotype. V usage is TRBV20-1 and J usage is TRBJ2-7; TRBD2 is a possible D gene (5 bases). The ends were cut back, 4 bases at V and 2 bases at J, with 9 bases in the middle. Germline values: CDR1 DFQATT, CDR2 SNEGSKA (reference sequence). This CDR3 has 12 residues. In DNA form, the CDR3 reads TGCAGTGCTACCAGGAGGACCTACGAGCAGTACTTC. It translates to CSATRRTYEQYF.

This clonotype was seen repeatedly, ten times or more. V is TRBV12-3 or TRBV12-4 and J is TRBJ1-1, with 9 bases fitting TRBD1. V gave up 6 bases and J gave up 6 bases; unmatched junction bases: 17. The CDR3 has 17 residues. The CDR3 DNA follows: TGTGCCAGCAGCCAAGGAGAGTCCGGGACAGGGTCTCCTGAAGCTTTCTTT. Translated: CASSQGESGTGSPEAFF.

This CDR3 is CSAYTGGAGGSSSTDTQYF. CDR3 DNA sequence: TGCAGTGCGTATACGGGCGGAGCGGGGGGGTCCAGCAGCACAGATACGCAGTATTTT. The chain uses TRBV20-1 and TRBJ2-3; TRBD2 matches 10 bases. The trim removed 6 bases at V and 0 bases at J, leaving 18 bases unmatched. The CDR3 loop spans 19 amino acids. CDR1 is DFQATT and CDR2 is SNEGSKA in the germline V gene (reference sequence).

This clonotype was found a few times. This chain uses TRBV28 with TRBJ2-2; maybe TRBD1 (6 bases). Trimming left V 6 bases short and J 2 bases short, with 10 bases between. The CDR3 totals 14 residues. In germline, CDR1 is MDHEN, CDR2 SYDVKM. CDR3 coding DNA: TGTGCCAGCAGGTGGGACACCAACACCGGGGAGCTGTTTTTT. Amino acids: CASRWDTNTGELFF.

CDR3 DNA sequence: TGTGCCTGGAGTTTTCAGACTGTGAATGAGCAGTTCTTC. Its protein product is CAWSFQTVNEQFF. The chain combines TRBV30 with TRBJ2-1; D gene unclear. Germline V CDR1 and CDR2: GTSNPN, SVGIG (reference sequence). The CDR3 sequence is 13 residues long. Trimming pared 2 bases from V and 7 bases from J, leaving 12 bases between.

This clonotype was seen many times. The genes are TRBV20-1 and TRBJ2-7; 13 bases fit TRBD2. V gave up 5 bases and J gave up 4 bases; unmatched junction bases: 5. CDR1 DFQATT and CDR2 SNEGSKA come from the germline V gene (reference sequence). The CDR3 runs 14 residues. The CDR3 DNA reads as TGCAGTGCTTCTCGACTAGCGGGAGGTTACGAGCAGTACTTC. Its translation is CSASRLAGGYEQYF.

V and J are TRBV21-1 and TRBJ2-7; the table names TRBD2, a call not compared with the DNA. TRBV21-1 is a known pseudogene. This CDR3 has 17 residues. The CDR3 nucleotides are TGTGCCAGCAGCAAATACCTCCCCGGCCAATCCTACTACGAGCAGTACTTC. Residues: CASSKYLPGQSYYEQYF.

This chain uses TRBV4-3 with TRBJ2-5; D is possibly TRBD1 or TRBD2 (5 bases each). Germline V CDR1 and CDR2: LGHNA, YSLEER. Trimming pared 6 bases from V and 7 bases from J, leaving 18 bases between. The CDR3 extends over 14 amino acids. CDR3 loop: CASSSGPKWGTQYF. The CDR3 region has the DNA TGCGCCAGCAGTTCGGGGCCCAAATGGGGGACCCAGTACTTC.

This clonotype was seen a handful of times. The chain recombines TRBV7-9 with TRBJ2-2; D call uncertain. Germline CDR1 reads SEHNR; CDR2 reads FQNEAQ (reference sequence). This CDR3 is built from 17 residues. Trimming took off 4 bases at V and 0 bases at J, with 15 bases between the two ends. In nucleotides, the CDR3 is TGTGCCAGCAGCTCCCTTAACTGGCGTACGAACACCGGGGAGCTGTTTTTT. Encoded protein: CASSSLNWRTNTGELFF.

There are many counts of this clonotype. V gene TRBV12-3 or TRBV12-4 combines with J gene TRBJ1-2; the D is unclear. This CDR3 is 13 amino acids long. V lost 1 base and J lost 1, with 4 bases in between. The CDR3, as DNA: TGTGCCAGCAGTTTAGGAATTAACTATGGCTACACCTTC. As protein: CASSLGINYGYTF.

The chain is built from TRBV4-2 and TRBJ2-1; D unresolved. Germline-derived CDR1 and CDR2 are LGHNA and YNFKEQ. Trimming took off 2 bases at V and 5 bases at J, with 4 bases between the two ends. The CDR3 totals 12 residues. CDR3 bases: TGTGCCAGCAGCCAACCCGACAATGAGCAGTTCTTC. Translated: CASSQPDNEQFF.

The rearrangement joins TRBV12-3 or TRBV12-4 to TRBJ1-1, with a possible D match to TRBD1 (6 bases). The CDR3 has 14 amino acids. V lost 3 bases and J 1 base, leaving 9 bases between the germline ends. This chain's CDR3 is CASSLGTRNTEAFF. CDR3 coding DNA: TGTGCCAGCAGTTTGGGGACAAGGAACACTGAAGCTTTCTTT.